Listed below are T cell receptor beta chains from one sample, sequenced in a study of shared clonotypes between healthy human individuals. The protocol was immunoSEQ multiplex PCR, while the TCRdb copy is restricted to in-frame clones and leaves out a portion. Of roughly 2.1 million clones in the sample, roughly 91% were seen once. The sequenced sample consisted of naive CD8+ T cells from PBMCs. The source of these receptors is a man aged 18 to 29 in good health. Some clones in this sample may be carry-over from other donors' samples. Both conserved end residues are part of each CDR3. A D gene is named only where the DNA matches it firmly. Only part of the rows carry a size: once, few, many, or a class if the clone is expanded.

d_gene | abundance | j_gene | v_gene | CDR3aa | CDR3nt
TRBD2 | - | TRBJ2-5 | TRBV4-1 | CASSPSKGLAVQETQYF | TGCGCCAGCAGCCCAAGTAAGGGACTAGCGGTCCAAGAGACCCAGTACTTC
- | - | TRBJ2-2 | TRBV27 | CASSVLTGAQGWTGELFF | TGTGCCAGCAGTGTACTAACCGGGGCCCAGGGATGGACCGGGGAGCTGTTTTTT
- | - | TRBJ2-2 | TRBV29-1 | CSVEDPIGPNTGELFF | TGCAGCGTTGAAGATCCGATCGGGCCGAACACCGGGGAGCTGTTTTTT
- | - | TRBJ1-2 | TRBV2 | CASSDMDFREGFNYGYTF | TGTGCCAGCAGTGATATGGACTTCCGGGAGGGTTTTAACTATGGCTACACCTTC
- | - | TRBJ1-1 | TRBV4-3 | CASSHTENTEAFF | TGCGCCAGCAGCCATACAGAGAACACTGAAGCTTTCTTT
TRBD2 | - | TRBJ2-3 | TRBV7-9 | CASSLVAGEGPDTQYF | TGTGCCAGCAGCTTAGTAGCGGGAGAAGGGCCAGATACGCAGTATTTT
- | - | TRBJ2-2 | TRBV5-6 | CASSITRNGELFF | TGTGCCAGCAGCATAACCAGGAACGGGGAGCTGTTTTTT
TRBD2 | - | TRBJ2-5 | TRBV28 | CASSPTSGNPQETQYF | TGTGCCAGCAGTCCAACTAGCGGGAATCCACAAGAGACCCAGTACTTC
- | - | TRBJ2-7 | TRBV13 | CASSLGAGSTYEQYF | TGTGCCAGCAGCTTAGGGGCAGGGTCGACCTACGAGCAGTACTTC
- | - | TRBJ2-1 | TRBV4-1 | CASSQRTGTQANNEQFF | TGCGCCAGCAGCCAGAGAACCGGGACTCAAGCAAACAATGAGCAGTTCTTC
- | - | TRBJ1-5 | TRBV6-5 | CASRYLYEGGNQPQHF | TGTGCCAGCAGGTACCTCTATGAAGGAGGCAATCAGCCCCAGCATTTT
- | - | TRBJ2-3 | TRBV13 | CASSPGPSKADTQYF | TGTGCCAGCAGCCCCGGACCCTCTAAGGCAGATACGCAGTATTTT
TRBD1 | - | TRBJ2-7 | TRBV27 | CASRNSGTGARGEQYF | TGTGCCAGCCGTAATTCCGGGACAGGGGCGAGGGGCGAGCAGTACTTC
TRBD2 | - | TRBJ2-1 | TRBV11-2 | CASSLDMVASGLGYYNEQFF | TGTGCCAGCAGCTTAGATATGGTGGCTAGCGGGCTAGGGTACTACAATGAGCAGTTCTTC
- | - | TRBJ2-7 | TRBV4-1 | CASSTNHREPSSYEQYF | TGCGCCAGCAGCACCAACCACAGAGAGCCCAGCTCCTACGAGCAGTACTTC
- | - | TRBJ1-2 | TRBV27 | CASSLASGRNYGYTF | TGTGCCAGCAGTTTAGCTTCAGGACGCAACTATGGCTACACCTTC
TRBD2 | once | TRBJ2-1 | TRBV9 | CASSVGLAGDGNEQFF | TGTGCCAGCAGCGTAGGACTAGCGGGAGACGGGAATGAGCAGTTCTTC
TRBD2 | - | TRBJ2-5 | TRBV6-5 | CASSYSVAGGPETQYF | TGTGCCAGCAGTTACTCCGTGGCGGGAGGGCCGGAGACCCAGTACTTC
- | - | TRBJ1-1 | TRBV27 | CASSFSLKGMEAFF | TGTGCCAGCAGTTTTAGTTTAAAGGGGATGGAAGCTTTCTTT
TRBD2 | - | TRBJ2-7 | TRBV30 | CAWRGAGTSGSSSYEQYF | TGTGCCTGGAGGGGGGCCGGGACTAGCGGGAGCTCCTCCTACGAGCAGTACTTC
- | - | TRBJ1-2 | TRBV19 | CASSMRSGSNYGYTF | TGTGCCAGTAGTATGCGATCGGGGTCAAACTATGGCTACACCTTC
TRBD1 | - | TRBJ1-2 | TRBV14 | CASSQAGGDYGYTF | TGTGCCAGCAGCCAAGCAGGGGGGGACTATGGCTACACCTTC
- | - | TRBJ2-1 | TRBV28 | CASSAPGTSRGNEQFF | TGTGCCAGCAGTGCCCCCGGGACCTCGAGGGGCAATGAGCAGTTCTTC
TRBD2 | - | TRBJ2-1 | TRBV4-1 | CATGQAGGGDEQFF | TGCGCCACGGGGCAGGCGGGGGGAGGTGATGAGCAGTTCTTC
TRBD2 | - | TRBJ2-7 | TRBV19 | CASSIRTSGTYEQYF | TGTGCCAGTAGTATTAGGACTAGCGGAACCTACGAGCAGTACTTC
- | - | TRBJ1-2 | TRBV19 | CASSWAASNYGYTF | TGTGCCAGTAGTTGGGCAGCTTCTAACTATGGCTACACCTTC
- | - | TRBJ2-5 | TRBV9 | CASSVGTGLQETQYF | TGTGCCAGCAGCGTCGGCACAGGGCTTCAAGAGACCCAGTACTTC
- | - | TRBJ2-1 | TRBV7-2 | CASSLGVRPPANEQFF | TGTGCCAGCAGCTTAGGGGTACGGCCCCCAGCCAATGAGCAGTTCTTC
TRBD1 | - | TRBJ2-7 | TRBV27 | CASSRTGTGVYEQYF | TGTGCCAGCAGCCGAACCGGGACAGGGGTCTACGAGCAGTACTTC
TRBD1 | once | TRBJ1-1 | TRBV9 | CASSAYDRGLVNTEAFF | TGTGCCAGCAGCGCCTACGACAGGGGGCTGGTGAACACTGAAGCTTTCTTT
- | - | TRBJ2-7 | TRBV5-6 | CASSFRSGSYEQYF | TGTGCCAGCAGCTTCAGATCGGGCTCCTACGAGCAGTACTTC
- | - | TRBJ1-1 | TRBV27 | CASSYKTGIGADTEAFF | TGTGCCAGCAGTTACAAAACAGGGATTGGGGCGGACACTGAAGCTTTCTTT
TRBD1 | - | TRBJ1-5 | TRBV10-3 | CAISGGTDPSNQPQHF | TGTGCCATCAGTGGAGGGACAGACCCGAGCAATCAGCCCCAGCATTTT
TRBD2 | - | TRBJ2-1 | TRBV11-2 | CASSPPTSGTYNEQFF | TGTGCCAGCAGCCCTCCTACTAGCGGGACGTACAATGAGCAGTTCTTC
- | few | TRBJ1-1 | TRBV9 | CASSVVRDTEAFF | TGTGCCAGCAGCGTAGTTCGAGACACTGAAGCTTTCTTT